These 3 T cell receptor beta chains share one sample of origin, sequenced in a study of blood T cell repertoires in COVID-19 (dated by TCRdb to the early 2020s). Preparation of the library involved the immunoSEQ multiplex PCR assay. TCRdb provides this immuneACCESS table in a form limited to in-frame rearrangements. Some clones are lacking; in checked studies, under half of them reflect an unresolved V gene, and why the rest are absent is not known. For this sample the table gives about 330,000 clones, of which 87% were detected only once. Roughly 9.9% of the sample is taken by the ten largest. The sequenced sample was peripheral blood. These receptors were collected from a man aged 25-45 years with COVID-19, enrolled during active disease.

The rearrangement links TRBV6-1 to TRBJ2-1; 14 nucleotides line up with TRBD2. Germline values: CDR1 MNHNS, CDR2 SASEGT. V shed 3 bases and J 1 base; nucleotides not matched to a gene: 11. The CDR3 consists of 20 residues. This CDR3 reads CASSDTTSGRERWSYNEQFF. CDR3 nucleotide sequence: TGTGCCAGCAGTGATACGACTAGCGGGAGGGAAAGATGGTCCTACAATGAGCAGTTCTTC.

The gene calls are TRBV28 and TRBJ1-5, with unresolved D. V lost 7 bases to trimming and J lost 7 bases, with 23 bases between them. Germline CDR1 and CDR2: MDHEN and SYDVKM. The CDR3 is 16 residues long. The CDR3 spells CASTSLIRRPGQPQHF. CDR3 DNA sequence: TGTGCCAGCACCTCCTTGATAAGACGCCCGGGGCAGCCCCAGCATTTT.

On this clone itself: In the same sample, other DNA sequences code for this CDR3. This chain uses TRBV18 with TRBJ2-3, with 14 bases lining up with TRBD2. Germline V gene lookup returns CDR1 KGHSH and CDR2 LQKENI. This CDR3 contains 16 residues. Trimming at V came to 0 bases and at J to 6 bases, leaving 2 bases not matched to a gene. In DNA form, the CDR3 reads TGTGCCAGCTCACCACCCGGACTAGCGGGAGGTGATACGCAGTATTTT. Amino acids: CASSPPGLAGGDTQYF. The entire variable domain, with the rest obtained from reference TRBV18 and TRBJ2-3, is as follows: NAGVMQNPRHLVRRRGQEARLRCSPMKGHSHVYWYRQLPEEGLKFMVYLQKENIIDESGMPKERFSAEFPKEGPSILRIQQVVRGDSAAYFCASSPPGLAGGDTQYFGPGTRLTVL.